This T cell receptor (beta chain) was recorded in a study of tissue T cells after allogeneic stem cell transplantation. Produced via immunoSEQ multiplex PCR; TCRdb's table is partial and in-frame only. The profile shows around 2,000 clones, 40% to 45% of them singletons. There are 14 residues in the CDR3. Per the germline V gene, CDR1 is KGHPV and CDR2 is FQNQEV (reference sequence). The germline V and J ends were trimmed by 2 bases and 0 bases, with 4 bases remaining between them. This clone has a handful of counts. Antigen specificity is unknown. Gene names follow the mouse nomenclature. Coverage ceases 1 residue before the CDR3 finishes, and the germline J gene fills in the end. Study observations and caveats: Shared clones across patients were few; motif clustering revealed tissue-specific shared signatures. TCR repertoires tracked anatomic similarity, regardless of disease or transplant status.

The time point was: mouse harvest day 14 after allogeneic transplant. Mouse grafts combined 10^7 T-cell-depleted bone marrow cells with 10^6 splenic CD5+ T cells. This receptor was taken from a female BALB/c mouse given C57BL/6 T cells with graft-versus-host disease after an allogeneic hematopoietic cell transplant. Sequenced material: gut tissue. The rearrangement joins TRBV26 to TRBJ2-2; no clear D. The covered CDR3 bases are TGTGCCAGCAGTCTGAAGTCAAACACCGGGCAGCTCTAC. Protein: CASSLKSNTGQLY. The whole CDR3 protein reads CASSLKSNTGQLYF.